This T cell receptor beta chain came from a study of blood T cell repertoires in COVID-19. Study overall: Some COVID-19 samples were acute and others convalescent; all came from the United States, Italy and Spain.

Trimming removed 4 bases at V and 2 bases at J, with 13 bases between. The CDR3 runs 15 residues. Germline V lookup: CDR1 MNHEY, CDR2 SVGEGT. TCRdb's copy holds only in-frame clones and misses some; the assay was immunoSEQ multiplex PCR. The data contain about 53,000 clones, approximately 82% of them singletons. The source is a human donor in a cohort sampled during active COVID-19. Material for sequencing was peripheral blood. The rearrangement joins TRBV6-2 or TRBV6-3 to TRBJ2-3; D might be TRBD2 (5 bases). Written as DNA, the CDR3 is TGTGCCAGCAGTTTCTCCGGGATTTTCACAGATACGCAGTATTTT. Residues: CASSFSGIFTDTQYF.